The clone carrying this T cell receptor beta chain was found many times. These data are taken from a study of T-cell memory formation after mild COVID-19. TCRdb re-analysed the 5' RACE reads in MiXCR, keeping a single row per CDR3 protein. The sample records hundreds of thousands of distinct CDR3 sequences, roughly 21% being singletons. This CDR3 spans 14 amino acids. V dropped 5 bases and J dropped 7; count of bases not matched to a gene: 7. V gene TRBV12-3 or TRBV12-4 combines with J gene TRBJ2-1; 8 nucleotides align to TRBD1. The clonotype originates from an adult woman who had mild COVID-19 (a few samples of this study predate the infection). Cell type and time point are not known. Material for sequencing was PBMCs or a T cell subset sorted from them (not recorded which). The CDR3 loop reads CASSSGQGANEQFF. Here the CDR3 DNA reads TGTGCCAGCAGTAGCGGACAGGGCGCGAATGAGCAGTTCTTC.